What follows are 9 T cell receptor beta chains derived from one specimen sequenced in a study of blood T cell repertoires in COVID-19. Measured with immunoSEQ multiplex PCR; TCRdb has only the in-frame clones, and not every one. The sample carries about 130,000 clones, approximately 85% recorded once. The sequencing input was peripheral blood. The receptors were sampled from a man aged 80 or over with active or convalescent COVID-19.

This clone was picked up one time. CDR3 protein: CASSDTNRNTEAFF. CDR3 sequence (DNA): TGTGCCAGCAGTGACACCAACAGAAACACTGAAGCTTTCTTT. The chain carries TRBV6-4 and TRBJ1-1; D gene uncertain. V lost 2 bases and J 2 bases, leaving 9 bases between the germline ends. CDR1 is MRHNA, CDR2 SNTAGT, per germline. This CDR3 contains 14 residues.

The chain joins TRBV27 to TRBJ1-4; TRBD1 might be the D (6 bases). Germline CDR1 reads MNHEY; CDR2 reads SMNVEV (reference sequence). The germline V and J ends were trimmed by 5 bases and 7 bases, with 20 bases remaining between them. The CDR3 consists of 16 residues. CDR3 sequence (DNA): TGTGCCAGCAGTCCAAACACCGGGACATTTACTGAAAAACTGTTTTTT. It yields the protein CASSPNTGTFTEKLFF.

CDR3 sequence reads: CASSYHDGGTDTQYF. In nucleotides, the CDR3 is TGTGCCAGCAGTTACCATGACGGGGGCACAGATACGCAGTATTTT. This rearrangement joins TRBV6-2 or TRBV6-3 to TRBJ2-3; D might be TRBD2 (5 bases). CDR3 size: 15 residues. With 2 bases removed from V and 1 base from J, the gap between germline ends came to 10 bases. Germline V gene sequence: CDR1 MNHEY, CDR2 SVGEGT.

This chain uses TRBV5-1 with TRBJ2-1; tentative D call: TRBD2 (5 bases). Germline V lookup: CDR1 SGHRS, CDR2 YFSETQ. The CDR3 consists of 15 residues. Trimming cost V 0 bases and J 0 bases, with 7 bases left between them. CDR3 protein: CASSLGGSSYNEQFF. The CDR3 DNA follows: TGCGCCAGCAGCTTGGGAGGGAGCTCCTACAATGAGCAGTTCTTC. Supplemented by reference TRBV5-1 and TRBJ2-1, the full variable domain reads KAGVTQTPRYLIKTRGQQVTLSCSPISGHRSVSWYQQTPGQGLQFLFEYFSETQRNKGNFPGRFSGRQFSNSRSEMNVSTLELGDSALYLCASSLGGSSYNEQFFGPGTRLTVL.

This clone was picked up a small number of times. The rearrangement uses TRBV6-5 and TRBJ1-6, with D perhaps matching TRBD1 (5 bases). The CDR3 has 15 residues. The germline V gene has CDR1 MNHEY and CDR2 SVGAGI. Trimming took off 6 bases at V and 2 bases at J, with 11 bases between the two ends. The CDR3 DNA reads as TGTGCCAGCAGGGTGTACAGGACCTATAATTCACCCCTCCACTTT. This translates into CASRVYRTYNSPLHF.

The rearrangement links TRBV5-1 to TRBJ2-1, with 9 bases aligning to TRBD1. This CDR3 spans 15 amino acids. Trimming cost V 0 bases and J 3 bases; bases outside gene matches: 1. Germline CDR1 is SGHRS and CDR2 is YFSETQ. CDR3 coding DNA: TGCGCCAGCAGCTTGGGGACAGGGGACTACAATGAGCAGTTCTTC. This sequence encodes CASSLGTGDYNEQFF.

V gene TRBV7-9 combines with J gene TRBJ2-7, with D possibly matching TRBD1 (5 bases). This CDR3 spans 14 amino acids. V was clipped by 4 bases and J by 2 bases, with 12 bases between them. Germline V CDR1 and CDR2: SEHNR, FQNEAQ (reference sequence). The CDR3 sequence: CASSYDRLPYEQYF. CDR3 coding DNA: TGTGCCAGCAGCTATGACAGACTTCCCTACGAGCAGTACTTC.

The V call is TRBV30, the J call TRBJ2-1; D remains unclear. CDR3 length: 13 residues. Trimming shortened V by 2 bases and J by 2 bases, and 7 bases separated the two germline ends. In germline, CDR1 is GTSNPN, CDR2 SVGIG (reference sequence). The CDR3, as DNA: TGTGCCTGGAGTTTCGGAGCCTACAATGAGCAGTTCTTC. This translates into CAWSFGAYNEQFF.

This chain uses TRBV11-2 with TRBJ2-1; D is ambiguous. Germline assignment: CDR1 SGHAT and CDR2 FQNNGV. Trimming left V 5 bases short and J 6 bases short, with 5 bases between. The CDR3 extends over 11 amino acids. The CDR3: CASSVFNEQFF. Here the CDR3 DNA reads TGTGCCAGCAGCGTCTTCAATGAGCAGTTCTTC.